This note documents a single T cell receptor (beta chain) sequence. Its antigen remains unknown. The V end lost 3 bases, the J end lost 6 bases, and 17 bases lay between the germline ends. Germline CDR1 is MNHNS and CDR2 is SASEGT. This CDR3 contains 16 residues. This record comes from a study of shared clonotypes between healthy human individuals. Some 30,000 T cell genomes, or approximately 190 ng DNA, went into the sorted-subset replicate PCRs. As originally analysed: Sequence data from immunoSEQ were junction-only and lacked quality scores; consequently, filtering differed. TCRdb keeps only in-frame clones here, not all; method: immunoSEQ multiplex PCR. From that table come the V and J calls and clone size; the DNA was used to work out D and trimming. The repertoire holds about 2,500,000 clones, with 90% to 95% as singletons. Study-level results: Expectations were that clonotype sharing among donors would be affected by sequencing depth.

The rearrangement links TRBV6-1 to TRBJ2-2, with D perhaps matching TRBD1 or TRBD2 (5 bases each). This TCR was sampled from a man aged 18 to 29 in good health. Sequenced input: naive CD4+ T cells sorted from blood. Indicated subset: CD45RA+ positively selected. The CDR3 bases are TGTGCCAGCAGTGACCCCGGGACGGGGAGTCCCGGGGAGCTGTTTTTT. This encodes CASSDPGTGSPGELFF.